This TCR beta chain is from a study of blood T cells in healthy people across ages. On this clonotype itself: Its antigen remains unknown. One base away lies a much larger clone, so this may be a sequencing read error.

Broader study findings: Naive CD4+ cell counts and diversity both ran higher in long-lived than in aged donors.

Donors ranged from about 6 to 95 years old and were healthy Caucasians in Russia. Total RNA was extracted at no less than 6 micrograms per sample. This CDR3 has 15 residues. Germline-derived CDR1 and CDR2 are SGHTA and FQGNSA. Next came a second PCR, run for about 7 to 12 cycles, which used a sample-barcoded 5' primer along with a J-beta primer mix. Each CDR3 protein is one row after TCRdb ran MiXCR on the 5' RACE reads. The profile shows approximately 1.5 million distinct CDR3 sequences, 30% to 40% of them singletons. V usage is TRBV7-2 and J usage is TRBJ1-1, with TRBD1 as a possible D gene (5 bases). This clonotype was sampled from a woman between 25 and 40 years old in good health. The source material was blood. CDR3 region: CASSLARGIGTKAFF. The CDR3 DNA sequence: TGTGCCAGCAGCTTAGCGCGGGGGATAGGCACTAAAGCTTTCTTT.